This T cell receptor beta chain was identified during a study of T cells in Graves' hyperthyroidism and ophthalmopathy. CDR1 SEHNR and CDR2 FQNEAQ come from the germline V gene (reference sequence). The CDR3 totals 15 residues. V was clipped by 5 bases and J by 6 bases; unmatched bases: 10. From RNA transcripts, TCR beta CDR3 regions were amplified. First-round RT-PCR of the TCR CDR3 relied on the HTBI primer set. Using its own MiXCR run on the multiplex PCR reads, TCRdb lists one record per CDR3 protein. Among about 210,000 distinct CDR3 sequences listed, about 15% were seen once. The receptor was isolated from a man in his fifties or sixties with Graves' hyperthyroidism. The sequenced sample consisted of blood. This chain connects TRBV7-9 to TRBJ2-1; 7 bases map to TRBD1. CDR3 sequence: CASSLSGGAFNEQFF. The CDR3, as DNA: TGTGCCAGCAGCCTGTCAGGGGGAGCTTTCAATGAGCAGTTCTTC.